The rows below give T cell receptor beta chains drawn from one sample of a study of shared clonotypes between healthy human individuals. Produced via immunoSEQ multiplex PCR; TCRdb's table is partial and in-frame only. The table shows roughly 1,500,000 clones, with 95% to 99% occurring only once. Sequenced: naive CD4+ T cells sorted from blood. The receptors were sampled from a young man in good health. CDR3s include the opening cysteine and the closing phenylalanine or tryptophan. D genes are given only for firm matches. The size field is filled for only some rows; it gives once, few, many or a size class.

CASSQHLEAGDEKLFF TGCGCCAGCAGCCAACACCTAGAGGCAGGGGATGAAAAACTGTTTTTT NA 16 TRBV4-1 NA TRBJ1-4
CASSQERETQYF TGTGCCAGCAGCCAAGAGAGAGAGACCCAGTACTTC NA 12 TRBV14 NA TRBJ2-5
CASSTLAGGSYEQYF TGTGCCAGCAGTACATTAGCGGGAGGATCCTACGAGCAGTACTTC NA 15 TRBV6-1 TRBD2 TRBJ2-7
CASSRDYFASGPDTQYF TGTGCCAGCAGCAGAGACTACTTCGCCTCCGGGCCAGACACGCAGTATTTT NA 17 TRBV7-2 NA TRBJ2-3
CASSPRTTQQFF TGTGCCAGCAGCCCCCGGACTACCCAGCAGTTCTTC NA 12 TRBV7-2 NA TRBJ2-1
CASSFVKEVTEAFF TGTGCCAGCAGCTTTGTCAAGGAAGTGACTGAAGCTTTCTTT NA 14 TRBV7-9 NA TRBJ1-1
CASRRPLSDAFF TGTGCCAGCAGGCGACCTCTAAGTGATGCTTTCTTT NA 12 TRBV28 NA TRBJ1-1
CASKGLDRINQPQHF TGTGCCAGTAAGGGTCTGGACAGGATCAATCAGCCCCAGCATTTT NA 15 TRBV19 TRBD1 TRBJ1-5
CASSLEGVPSYEQYF TGTGCCAGCAGCTTAGAAGGGGTCCCTTCCTACGAGCAGTACTTC NA 15 TRBV7-2 NA TRBJ2-7
CASSRSAGVRTDTQYF TGTGCCAGCTCACGATCAGCGGGAGTTCGCACAGATACGCAGTATTTT once 16 TRBV18 TRBD2 TRBJ2-3
CASSVMGGQNEQFF TGTGCCAGCAGTGTAATGGGAGGCCAAAATGAGCAGTTCTTC NA 14 TRBV6-1 NA TRBJ2-1
CASSVALYGYEQYF TGTGCCAGCAGCGTAGCCCTCTACGGCTACGAGCAGTACTTC NA 14 TRBV9 NA TRBJ2-7
CASSLWTGSYNEQFF TGTGCCAGCAGCCTATGGACGGGCTCCTACAATGAGCAGTTCTTC NA 15 TRBV11-3 NA TRBJ2-1
CASSRDRGGLAGTYNEQFF TGTGCCAGCTCCCGAGACAGGGGGGGACTAGCGGGGACCTACAATGAGCAGTTCTTC NA 19 TRBV18 TRBD2 TRBJ2-1
CASSLSLAGGSQDNEQFF TGTGCCAGCAGCTTATCTCTAGCGGGAGGGTCTCAGGACAATGAGCAGTTCTTC NA 18 TRBV11-2 TRBD2 TRBJ2-1
CASSRGGEKLFF TGTGCCAGCAGCCGAGGGGGGGAAAAACTGTTTTTT NA 12 TRBV7-2 NA TRBJ1-4
CASSHPGSTDTQYF TGTGCCAGCAGCCACCCGGGTAGCACAGATACGCAGTATTTT NA 14 TRBV6-5 NA TRBJ2-3
CASSSGLAVYNEQFF TGTGCCAGCAGCTCAGGACTAGCGGTCTACAATGAGCAGTTCTTC NA 15 TRBV7-3 TRBD2 TRBJ2-1
CASSSGQYRAFF TGTGCCAGCAGCTCGGGACAGTATAGAGCTTTCTTT NA 12 TRBV25-1 TRBD1 TRBJ1-1
CASSRDRGTEVQYF TGTGCCAGTAGTCGAGACAGGGGAACGGAGGTGCAGTACTTC once 14 TRBV19 TRBD1 TRBJ2-7
CASSWTGYNEQFF TGTGCCAGCAGTTGGACTGGGTACAATGAGCAGTTCTTC NA 13 TRBV7-9 NA TRBJ2-1
CASSLEVTVNYGYTF TGTGCCAGCAGCTTAGAAGTGACGGTCAACTATGGCTACACCTTC NA 15 TRBV7-2 NA TRBJ1-2
CASSLGGLGYTF TGTGCCAGCAGCTTAGGGGGTCTTGGCTACACCTTC NA 12 TRBV7-2 NA TRBJ1-2
CASSPGSGGVSYEQYF TGCGCCAGCAGCCCCGGAAGCGGAGGGGTCTCCTACGAGCAGTACTTC NA 16 TRBV5-1 NA TRBJ2-7
CASSQAPQGATNEKLFF TGCGCCAGCAGCCAAGCCCCCCAGGGAGCAACTAATGAAAAACTGTTTTTT NA 17 TRBV4-1 NA TRBJ1-4
CASSLGDRAQGTQYF TGCGCCAGCAGCTTGGGGGACAGGGCCCAGGGGACCCAGTACTTC NA 15 TRBV5-1 TRBD1 TRBJ2-5
CASSIDGNQPQHF TGTGCCAGTAGTATTGATGGCAATCAGCCCCAGCATTTT NA 13 TRBV19 NA TRBJ1-5
CASRQVNTEAFF TGTGCCAGCAGACAGGTGAACACTGAAGCTTTCTTT NA 12 TRBV2 NA TRBJ1-1
CASRFTPGLASYNEQFF TGCGCCAGCAGATTTACACCGGGACTAGCGTCTTACAATGAGCAGTTCTTC NA 17 TRBV5-1 TRBD2 TRBJ2-1
CASSHLPAGQDSYEQYF TGCGCCAGCAGCCACCTCCCAGCGGGGCAAGATTCCTACGAGCAGTACTTC NA 17 TRBV4-3 TRBD2 TRBJ2-7
CASSEAAGRGYTF TGTGCCAGCAGTGAAGCGGCAGGGAGGGGCTACACCTTC NA 13 TRBV6-1 NA TRBJ1-2
CASSYMTGAGYNEQFF TGTGCCAGCAGCTACATGACGGGGGCGGGGTACAATGAGCAGTTCTTC NA 16 TRBV11-1 NA TRBJ2-1
CASNDRGLSNQPQHF TGTGCCAGCAACGACAGGGGGCTTAGCAATCAGCCCCAGCATTTT NA 15 TRBV6-6 TRBD1 TRBJ1-5
CASSQDQPAGVYNEQFF TGCGCCAGCAGCCAAGATCAGCCAGCGGGAGTCTACAATGAGCAGTTCTTC NA 17 TRBV4-1 TRBD2 TRBJ2-1
CASSPDRRTDTQYF TGTGCCAGCAGCCCTGACAGACGCACAGATACGCAGTATTTT NA 14 TRBV28 NA TRBJ2-3
CASSIGVSNTEAFF TGCGCCAGCAGCATTGGGGTCTCGAACACTGAAGCTTTCTTT NA 14 TRBV5-1 NA TRBJ1-1
CASSEAGGQGRGGYTF TGTGCCAGCAGTGAAGCGGGCGGACAGGGGAGAGGAGGCTACACCTTC once 16 TRBV6-1 TRBD1 TRBJ1-2
CASSVRDRSDEQYF TGTGCCAGCAGCGTCCGGGACAGGTCGGACGAGCAGTACTTC NA 14 TRBV11-2 TRBD1 TRBJ2-7
CASIPSGQGTDTQYF TGTGCCAGCATCCCCTCGGGACAGGGCACAGATACGCAGTATTTT NA 15 TRBV28 TRBD1 TRBJ2-3
CASRTGTSGSVGTDTQYF TGTGCCAGCAGGACCGGGACTAGCGGGAGTGTAGGCACAGATACGCAGTATTTT NA 18 TRBV2 TRBD2 TRBJ2-3